The 11 T cell receptor beta chains in this list originate from one sample, sequenced in a study of human T cells and chemical hapten exposure. Total RNA was extracted from unfractionated whole blood. TCRdb ran MiXCR on the 5' RACE reads and lists one entry per CDR3 protein. This sample yields some 150,000 distinct CDR3 sequences, of which roughly 4% are seen a single time; over 1.1% belongs to the top ten. The receptors stem from a female donor in good health.

This clonotype was found many times. V is TRBV5-4 and J is TRBJ2-3, with D possibly TRBD2 on 7 matching bases. The germline gives CDR1 SGHNT, CDR2 YYREEE (reference sequence). This CDR3 is built from 14 residues. Trimming left V 4 bases short and J 2 bases short, with 11 bases between. This chain's CDR3 is CASSGGAVTDTQYF. The DNA of the CDR3 is TGTGCCAGCAGCGGGGGGGCCGTCACAGATACGCAGTATTTT.

There are many counts of this clonotype. The chain links TRBV11-2 to TRBJ1-5; 7 bases fit TRBD1. From germline, CDR1 is SGHAT and CDR2 FQNNGV. J lost 5 bases, V lost 5 bases, and 3 bases had no gene match. The CDR3 length is 13 residues. The CDR3 spells CASSLDRDQPQHF. DNA of the CDR3: TGTGCCAGCAGCCTCGACAGGGATCAGCCCCAGCATTTT.

The sample holds many counts of this clonotype. The chain links TRBV9 to TRBJ1-3; the D gene is possibly TRBD1 (5 bases). There are 13 residues in the CDR3. Trimming took 3 bases from V and 7 from J, leaving 11 bases between them. Per germline, CDR1 SGDLS and CDR2 YYNGEE. The CDR3: CASSDDSTNTIYF. The CDR3 DNA sequence: TGTGCCAGCAGCGACGACAGTACGAACACCATATATTTT.

This clonotype was detected ten times or more. V usage is TRBV29-1 and J usage is TRBJ2-7; 8 bases line up with TRBD1. J gave up 10 bases and V 4 bases, and 6 bases lay outside the gene matches. The length of the CDR3 is 11 residues. CDR1 SQVTM and CDR2 ANQGSEA come from the germline V gene. The DNA for the CDR3 is TGCAGCGTTGGGACAGGGCAGGACCAGTACTTC. This gives the protein CSVGTGQDQYF.

This clonotype was seen repeatedly, ten times or more. The chain couples TRBV6-2 or TRBV6-3 to TRBJ2-5, with D perhaps matching TRBD1 (5 bases). CDR3 size: 14 residues. The germline gives CDR1 MNHEY, CDR2 SVGEGT. The germline V and J ends were trimmed by 5 bases and 1 base, with 11 bases remaining between them. The CDR3 loop is CASSRTLFQETQYF. CDR3 coding DNA: TGTGCCAGCAGTAGGACATTATTCCAAGAGACCCAGTACTTC.

This clonotype was picked up many times. The chain carries TRBV5-6 and TRBJ1-2; D is unresolved. Germline V gives CDR1 SGHDT, CDR2 YYEEEE. The CDR3 is 15 amino acids. Trimming removed 3 bases at V and 2 bases at J, with 14 bases between. CDR3 nucleotides: TGTGCCAGCAGCTCATGGGAGTACTACAACTATGGCTACACCTTC. It codes for CASSSWEYYNYGYTF.

This clonotype came up many times. The chain carries TRBV6-5 and TRBJ1-2; tentative D call: TRBD1 (6 bases). This CDR3 has 15 amino acids. The germline CDR1 and CDR2 sequences are MNHEY and SVGAGI. With 8 bases removed from V and 6 bases from J, the gap between germline ends came to 22 bases. CDR3 coding DNA: TGTGCCAGCTACAACCCTCCCCCGGGGGCGGATGGCTACACCTTC. Translated: CASYNPPPGADGYTF.

In this sample, this clonotype turned up many times. The chain links TRBV7-2 to TRBJ1-3; D is perhaps TRBD1 (5 bases). V was trimmed by 5 bases and J by 0 bases, leaving 23 bases between them. Germline assignment: CDR1 SGHTA and CDR2 FQGNSA. The CDR3 loop spans 19 amino acids. The CDR3 reads CASSPRPRDYSYSGNTIYF. The CDR3 DNA sequence: TGTGCCAGCAGCCCCCGGCCCAGGGACTACTCCTACTCTGGAAACACCATATATTTT.

The chain couples TRBV6-6 to TRBJ2-3, with D maybe TRBD2 (6 bases). CDR3 length: 16 amino acids. Germline-derived CDR1 and CDR2 are MNHNY and SVGAGI (reference sequence). V dropped 6 bases and J dropped 5 bases, with 21 bases sitting between them. CDR3 region: CASSTLAFIGQDTQYF. The CDR3 DNA reads as TGTGCCAGCAGCACACTAGCTTTTATCGGCCAAGATACGCAGTATTTT.

This clonotype was seen at least ten times. The gene calls are TRBV15 and TRBJ2-2; 10 nucleotides agree with TRBD1. CDR1 LNHNV and CDR2 YYDKDF come from the germline V gene (reference sequence). V lost 5 bases, J lost 6 bases, and 30 bases stayed unmatched. The CDR3 runs to 23 residues. CDR3 DNA sequence: TGTGCCACCAGCCCCTCCATTGCGACAGGGGGCAGAAGGCTGGAAATCCGGCCCGGGGAGCTGTTTTTT. Translation gives CATSPSIATGGRRLEIRPGELFF.

This clonotype has ten or more counts. This chain connects TRBV12-3 or TRBV12-4 to TRBJ1-4; D not certain. The CDR3 is made up of 14 amino acids. V lost 6 bases and J 5 bases, leaving 13 bases between the germline ends. The CDR3 bases are TGTGCCAGCAGCTCGTGGAGGGTGAATGAAAAACTGTTTTTT. Encoded protein: CASSSWRVNEKLFF.